The entry below gives a single T cell receptor (beta chain) sequence along with its context. Its antigen is not identified. This sample was taken from a study of identical twins. Findings and limits, study-wide: Invariant MAIT and iNKT cells could partly confound zero-insertion analyses. Twin pairs' shared out-of-frame alpha sequences were enriched in low generation probability. Fewer insertions were carried by abundant cord blood beta clonotypes, but none was seen in memory repertoires.

Via MiXCR, TCRdb re-called the 5' RACE reads, giving one row per CDR3 protein. The table includes more than 400,000 distinct CDR3 sequences, 13% to 15% detected once. There were only healthy Caucasians among the donors. The germline gives CDR1 DFQATT, CDR2 SNEGSKA (reference sequence). CDR3 length: 14 amino acids. Losses at the gene ends were 3 bases for V and 4 bases for J; bases not matched to a gene: 3. The same data also contributed to another study, on yellow fever vaccine responses in identical twins.

The chain has TRBV20-1 and TRBJ2-1, with 10 bases that match TRBD2. This clonotype was obtained from a woman between 18 and 30 years old in good health. Sequences were obtained from CD4+ T cells sorted from blood. The CDR3 region is CSARGLAYYNEQFF. The DNA for the CDR3 is TGCAGTGCTAGGGGACTAGCGTATTACAATGAGCAGTTCTTC.